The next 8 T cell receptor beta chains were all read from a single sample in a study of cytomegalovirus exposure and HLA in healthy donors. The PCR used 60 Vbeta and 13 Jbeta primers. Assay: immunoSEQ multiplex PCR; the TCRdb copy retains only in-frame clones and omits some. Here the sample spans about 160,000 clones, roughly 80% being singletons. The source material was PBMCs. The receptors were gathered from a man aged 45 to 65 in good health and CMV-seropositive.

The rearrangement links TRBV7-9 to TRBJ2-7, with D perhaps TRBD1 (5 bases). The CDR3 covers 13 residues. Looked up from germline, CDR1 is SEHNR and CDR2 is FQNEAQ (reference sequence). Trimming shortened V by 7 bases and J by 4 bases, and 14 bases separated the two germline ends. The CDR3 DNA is TGTGCCAGCAACCCGTGGGGCACATACGAGCAGTACTTC. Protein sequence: CASNPWGTYEQYF.

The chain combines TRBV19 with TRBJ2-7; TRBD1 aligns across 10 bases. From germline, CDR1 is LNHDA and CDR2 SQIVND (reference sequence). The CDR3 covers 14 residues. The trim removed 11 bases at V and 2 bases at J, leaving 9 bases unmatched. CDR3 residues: CAWRDRGSPYEQYF. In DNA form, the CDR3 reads TGTGCCTGGAGGGACAGGGGATCCCCCTACGAGCAGTACTTC.

The CDR3 protein is CASSLAPRPGQGGQPQHF. Here the CDR3 DNA reads TGTGCCAGCAGCTTAGCGCCAAGACCGGGACAGGGGGGTCAGCCCCAGCATTTT. The rearrangement joins TRBV7-8 to TRBJ1-5; TRBD1 aligns across 11 bases. The CDR3 totals 18 residues. In germline, CDR1 is SGHVS, CDR2 FQNEAQ. With 0 bases clipped from V and 6 bases from J, the junction kept 10 bases outside the gene matches. Full variable domain (rest looked up from reference TRBV7-8 and TRBJ1-5): GAGVSQSPRYKVAKRGQDVALRCDPISGHVSLFWYQQALGQGPEFLTYFQNEAQLDKSGLPSDRFFAERPEGSVSTLKIQRTQQEDSAVYLCASSLAPRPGQGGQPQHFGDGTRLSIL.

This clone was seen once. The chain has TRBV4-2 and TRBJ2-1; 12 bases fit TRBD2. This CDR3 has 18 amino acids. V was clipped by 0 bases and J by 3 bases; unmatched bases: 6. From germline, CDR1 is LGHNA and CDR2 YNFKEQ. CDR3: CASSQDPPTSGSYNEQFF. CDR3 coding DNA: TGTGCCAGCAGCCAAGACCCCCCGACTAGCGGGAGCTACAATGAGCAGTTCTTC.

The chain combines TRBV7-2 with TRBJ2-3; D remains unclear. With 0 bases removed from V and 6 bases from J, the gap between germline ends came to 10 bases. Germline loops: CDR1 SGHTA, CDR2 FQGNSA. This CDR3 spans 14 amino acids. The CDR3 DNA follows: TGTGCCAGCAGCTTAGCGCTAATCACGGATACGCAGTATTTT. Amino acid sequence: CASSLALITDTQYF. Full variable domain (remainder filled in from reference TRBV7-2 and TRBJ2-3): GAGVSQSPSNKVTEKGKDVELRCDPISGHTALYWYRQSLGQGLEFLIYFQGNSAPDKSGLPSDRFSAERTGGSVSTLTIQRTQQEDSAVYLCASSLALITDTQYFGPGTRLTVL.

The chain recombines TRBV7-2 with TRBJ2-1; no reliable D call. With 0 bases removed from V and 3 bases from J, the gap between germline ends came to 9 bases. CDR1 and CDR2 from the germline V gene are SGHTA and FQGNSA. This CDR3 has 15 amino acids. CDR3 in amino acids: CASSLAPAGYNEQFF. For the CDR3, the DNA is TGTGCCAGCAGCTTAGCACCGGCAGGCTACAATGAGCAGTTCTTC.

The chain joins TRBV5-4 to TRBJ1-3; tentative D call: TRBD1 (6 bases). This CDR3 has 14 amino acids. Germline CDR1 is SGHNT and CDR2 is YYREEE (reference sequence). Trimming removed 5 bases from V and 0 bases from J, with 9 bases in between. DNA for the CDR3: TGTGCCAGCAGTATGACAGGCTCTGGAAACACCATATATTTT. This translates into CASSMTGSGNTIYF.

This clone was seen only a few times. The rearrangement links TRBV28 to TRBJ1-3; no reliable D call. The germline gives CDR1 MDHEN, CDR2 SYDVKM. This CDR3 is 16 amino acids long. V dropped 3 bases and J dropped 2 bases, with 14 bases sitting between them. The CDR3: CASSFGVWGTGNTIYF. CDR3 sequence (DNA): TGTGCCAGCAGTTTCGGGGTATGGGGAACTGGAAACACCATATATTTT.